A single sample is the source of the 31 T cell receptor beta chains below, sequenced in a study of T cell responses to AZD1222 COVID-19 vaccine. TCRdb's copy holds only in-frame clones and misses some; the assay was immunoSEQ multiplex PCR. The profile shows 150,000 to 200,000 clones, around 94% of them singletons. Sequencing used peripheral blood, obtained 28 days after the second AZD1222 dose. The source is an adult who received the AZD1222 COVID-19 vaccine.

This rearrangement joins TRBV6-5 to TRBJ2-1, with 12 nucleotides matching TRBD2. CDR1 MNHEY and CDR2 SVGAGI come from the germline V gene. This CDR3 comprises 15 residues. With 4 bases clipped from V and 12 bases from J, the junction kept 10 bases outside the gene matches. The CDR3 loop reads CASSSTRTSGVGQFF. CDR3 nucleotides: TGTGCCAGCAGTTCAACCCGGACTAGCGGGGTGGGGCAGTTCTTC.

CDR3 sequence: CASSYLAEQFF. The CDR3 nucleotides read TGTGCCAGCAGCTACCTAGCCGAGCAGTTCTTC. V is TRBV7-9 and J is TRBJ2-1; possible D gene TRBD2, 5 bases. V gave up 4 bases and J gave up 10 bases, with 8 bases separating them. The CDR3 loop spans 11 amino acids. CDR1 is SEHNR and CDR2 is FQNEAQ in the germline V gene (reference sequence).

This chain links TRBV19 with TRBJ1-6; weak D call: TRBD1 (6 bases). Germline assignment: CDR1 LNHDA and CDR2 SQIVND (reference sequence). This CDR3 is built from 14 residues. Trimming removed 3 bases at V and 10 bases at J, with 13 bases between. The CDR3: CASSIASGDSPLHF. Written as DNA, the CDR3 is TGTGCCAGTAGTATCGCTTCAGGGGACTCACCCCTCCACTTT.

The CDR3 DNA sequence: TGTGCCAGCAAACTAGCGGGAGATACGCAGTATTTT. Its protein is CASKLAGDTQYF. The rearrangement uses TRBV2 and TRBJ2-3; 9 nucleotides line up with TRBD2. Germline V gene data show CDR1 as SNHLY and CDR2 as FYNNEI. The CDR3 contains 12 residues. With 7 bases clipped from V and 5 bases from J, the junction kept 1 base outside the gene matches.

V is TRBV15 and J is TRBJ1-2; 7 bases are shared with TRBD1. CDR3 length equals 14 residues. The junction had 6 bases not matched to a gene; V was cut back by 0 bases and J by 8 bases. CDR1 and CDR2 (germline): LNHNV, YYDKDF (reference sequence). CDR3 bases: TGTGCCACCAGCAGAGATCGACAGGGAAACGGCTACACCTTC. Encoded protein: CATSRDRQGNGYTF.

The chain recombines TRBV7-2 with TRBJ1-2, with a possible D match to TRBD1 (5 bases). This CDR3 has 13 amino acids. V dropped 2 bases and J dropped 8 bases, with 12 bases sitting between them. Germline CDR1 reads SGHTA; CDR2 reads FQGNSA. The CDR3 coding sequence is TGTGCCAGCAGCTTATTAGGGGCTGGGGGCTACACCTTC. It specifies CASSLLGAGGYTF.

This clone was observed once. The chain has TRBV11-2 and TRBJ2-3; 13 positions agree with TRBD2. J was trimmed by 4 bases and V by 1 base; bases with no gene match: 2. This CDR3 comprises 16 residues. Germline V gene lookup returns CDR1 SGHAT and CDR2 FQNNGV. CDR3 sequence (DNA): TGTGCCAGCAGCTTAGGGACTAGCGGGAGTGCAGATACGCAGTATTTT. It yields the protein CASSLGTSGSADTQYF.

This chain joins TRBV19 and TRBJ2-7, with TRBD1 as a possible D gene (6 bases). The CDR3 totals 11 residues. Germline CDR1 LNHDA, CDR2 SQIVND (reference sequence). Trimming left V 7 bases short and J 6 bases short, with 10 bases between. CDR3 protein: CASMTGVEQYF. CDR3 bases: TGTGCCAGTATGACAGGAGTCGAGCAGTACTTC.

The rearrangement joins TRBV28 to TRBJ1-2, with D hard to call. Trimming took 7 bases from V and 6 from J, leaving 15 bases between them. The CDR3 length is 13 residues. The germline gives CDR1 MDHEN, CDR2 SYDVKM. CDR3 in amino acids: CASTPRERDGYTF. CDR3 DNA: TGTGCCAGCACCCCCCGGGAACGGGATGGCTACACCTTC.

The rearrangement uses TRBV21-1 and TRBJ1-6; the table's D call, TRBD1, was not checked against the DNA. TRBV21-1 is a known pseudogene. The CDR3 is 15 residues long. CDR3 coding DNA: TGTGCCAGCAGCAAAGGTGGCAGGGGGAATTCACCCCTCCACTTT. This sequence encodes CASSKGGRGNSPLHF.

The chain recombines TRBV7-9 with TRBJ1-2; D is ambiguous. Germline V gene data show CDR1 as SEHNR and CDR2 as FQNEAQ (reference sequence). V lost 3 bases, J lost 0 bases, and 11 bases lay in between. This CDR3 has 15 residues. The CDR3 coding sequence is TGTGCCAGCAGCTTTGGAGACTTAGCTAACTATGGCTACACCTTC. This encodes CASSFGDLANYGYTF. Full variable domain (remainder filled in from reference TRBV7-9 and TRBJ1-2): DTGVSQNPRHKITKRGQNVTFRCDPISEHNRLYWYRQTLGQGPEFLTYFQNEAQLEKSRLLSDRFSAERPKGSFSTLEIQRTEQGDSAMYLCASSFGDLANYGYTFGSGTRLTVV.

This rearrangement joins TRBV6-5 to TRBJ2-7; TRBD2 matches 10 bases. From germline, CDR1 is MNHEY and CDR2 SVGAGI. This CDR3 is 14 amino acids long. V lost 6 bases and J lost 6; bases outside the gene matches: 8. The CDR3 is CASSSGRAVGEQYF. CDR3 bases: TGTGCCAGCAGCAGCGGGAGGGCCGTGGGCGAGCAGTACTTC.

As DNA, the CDR3 is TGTGCCTGGAGTGTGGGGCAGGGGGCCAACGAGCAGTACTTC. It translates to CAWSVGQGANEQYF. The chain links TRBV30 to TRBJ2-7, with 8 bases lining up with TRBD1. V trimming: 0 bases; J trimming: 5 bases; junction bases outside the gene matches: 6. The CDR3 has 14 residues. CDR1 and CDR2 (germline): GTSNPN, SVGIG (reference sequence).

This clone was detected only once. V usage is TRBV4-3 and J usage is TRBJ1-1, with D unresolved. This CDR3 contains 15 residues. Germline V gene data show CDR1 as LGHNA and CDR2 as YSLEER. Trimming shortened V by 0 bases and J by 0 bases, and 8 bases separated the two germline ends. CDR3 region: CASSQDLVLNTEAFF. CDR3 nucleotide sequence: TGCGCCAGCAGCCAAGATCTGGTCTTGAACACTGAAGCTTTCTTT.

V is TRBV5-4 and J is TRBJ2-2; TRBD2 agrees at 12 bases. The V gene end was trimmed by 3 bases and the J gene end by 0 bases; junction bases not matched to a gene: 6. The CDR3 spans 18 residues. Per the germline V gene, CDR1 is SGHNT and CDR2 is YYREEE (reference sequence). The CDR3 DNA reads as TGTGCCAGCAGCTCTGCGGGACTAGCGGGCCCGAACACCGGGGAGCTGTTTTTT. As protein: CASSSAGLAGPNTGELFF.

This chain uses TRBV7-9 with TRBJ2-1; D may match TRBD1 or TRBD2 (6 bases each). V lost 0 bases to trimming and J lost 7 bases, with 16 bases between them. The CDR3 runs to 16 residues. Germline V gene sequence: CDR1 SEHNR, CDR2 FQNEAQ (reference sequence). The CDR3 is CASSLAVLAQGNEQFF. CDR3 DNA sequence: TGTGCCAGCAGCTTAGCGGTTCTAGCGCAGGGGAATGAGCAGTTCTTC.

The V and J genes are TRBV7-8 and TRBJ1-1, with no clear D. This CDR3 region has 11 residues. The V gene's germline CDR1 is SGHVS and CDR2 FQNEAQ. Trimming took off 5 bases at V and 2 bases at J, with 3 bases between the two ends. The chain's CDR3 is CASSLNTEAFF. Written as DNA, the CDR3 is TGTGCCAGCAGCCTTAACACTGAAGCTTTCTTT.

The chain is built from TRBV30 and TRBJ1-1; D ambiguous. Germline V gives CDR1 GTSNPN, CDR2 SVGIG (reference sequence). The V gene lost 0 bases and the J gene lost 1 base, with 9 bases spanning the gap. This CDR3 region has 14 residues. CDR3 region: CAWSVPDRNTEAFF. DNA of the CDR3: TGTGCCTGGAGTGTACCAGATAGGAACACTGAAGCTTTCTTT.

This chain joins TRBV12-3 or TRBV12-4 and TRBJ2-5; the match to TRBD1 covers 8 bases. This CDR3 is built from 13 residues. The ends lost 4 bases at V and 5 bases at J; junction bases unmatched: 3. Here the CDR3 reads CASSSTGGETQYF. As DNA, the CDR3 is TGTGCCAGCAGTTCCACAGGGGGGGAGACCCAGTACTTC.

The J gene is TRBJ2-1, the V gene TRBV4-3; D is perhaps TRBD2 (5 bases). V was trimmed by 4 bases and J by 6 bases, leaving 16 bases between them. The CDR3 is made up of 15 amino acids. Germline CDR1 and CDR2: LGHNA and YSLEER. The CDR3 loop is CASSPGLTRFNEQFF. CDR3 sequence (DNA): TGCGCCAGCAGCCCCGGACTGACCCGATTCAATGAGCAGTTCTTC.

This rearrangement joins TRBV28 to TRBJ1-4; 10 bases line up with TRBD1. V lost 6 bases, J lost 7 bases, and 8 bases stayed unmatched. The CDR3 is made up of 15 amino acids. Germline CDR1 and CDR2: MDHEN and SYDVKM. CDR3 sequence reads: CASRRGTGEGEKLFF. The CDR3, as DNA: TGTGCCAGCAGGCGGGGGACAGGGGAGGGTGAAAAACTGTTTTTT.

J is TRBJ1-5 and V is TRBV28, with D tentatively TRBD1 (6 bases). V was clipped by 7 bases and J by 0 bases, with 7 bases between them. This CDR3 comprises 13 residues. The germline CDR1 and CDR2 sequences are MDHEN and SYDVKM. The CDR3 sequence is CASNRDSNQPQHF. CDR3 DNA: TGTGCCAGCAACAGGGATAGCAATCAGCCCCAGCATTTT.

The rearrangement links TRBV5-6 to TRBJ2-5, with 7 bases fitting TRBD2. The V gene's germline CDR1 is SGHDT and CDR2 YYEEEE. This CDR3 comprises 14 residues. After removal of 1 base from V and 5 bases from J, the junction contained 5 bases not matched to a gene. CDR3 in amino acids: CASSLTLASETQYF. The DNA of the CDR3 is TGTGCCAGCAGCTTGACACTAGCGAGTGAGACCCAGTACTTC.

The chain is built from TRBV27 and TRBJ2-7; TRBD1 aligns across 7 bases. J lost 0 bases, V lost 6 bases, and 11 bases had no gene match. The CDR3 is 16 amino acids. Germline CDR1 is MNHEY and CDR2 is SMNVEV (reference sequence). The CDR3 nucleotides are TGTGCCAGCAGAAAAATCAGACAGGGTCCCTCCTACGAGCAGTACTTC. This translates into CASRKIRQGPSYEQYF.

This chain connects TRBV6-5 to TRBJ2-1, with D perhaps TRBD2 (5 bases). Trimming took 0 bases from V and 8 from J, leaving 17 bases between them. CDR3 length equals 16 residues. Per germline, CDR1 MNHEY and CDR2 SVGAGI. The CDR3 sequence is CASSYSGLADRDEQFF. CDR3 nucleotides: TGTGCCAGCAGTTACTCAGGGCTAGCCGACCGGGATGAGCAGTTCTTC.

The gene calls are TRBV28 and TRBJ2-7; 11 bases are a match to TRBD1. The V and J ends lost 1 base and 1 base, in that order; junction bases with no gene match: 3. The CDR3 contains 16 residues. Germline-derived CDR1 and CDR2 are MDHEN and SYDVKM. The CDR3 loop reads CASSLFGQGASYEQYF. In DNA, the CDR3 is TGTGCCAGCAGTTTATTCGGACAGGGGGCTTCCTACGAGCAGTACTTC.

This clone appeared a few times. The rearrangement links TRBV7-9 to TRBJ2-7, with 7 bases aligning to TRBD2. The junction had 3 bases not matched to a gene; V was cut back by 4 bases and J by 0 bases. Germline-derived CDR1 and CDR2 are SEHNR and FQNEAQ (reference sequence). This CDR3 is built from 14 residues. CDR3 region: CASSSGGSSYEQYF. As DNA, the CDR3 is TGTGCCAGCAGCTCCGGGGGGAGCTCCTACGAGCAGTACTTC. The full variable domain, completed using reference TRBV7-9 and TRBJ2-7, is DTGVSQNPRHKITKRGQNVTFRCDPISEHNRLYWYRQTLGQGPEFLTYFQNEAQLEKSRLLSDRFSAERPKGSFSTLEIQRTEQGDSAMYLCASSSGGSSYEQYFGPGTRLTVT.

This clone has just a few counts. J is TRBJ2-1 and V is TRBV7-3; no definite D call. The CDR3 loop spans 12 amino acids. Germline lookup yields CDR1 SGHTA and CDR2 FQGTGA. V was cut by 5 bases and J by 6 bases, with 8 bases left in between. The DNA for the CDR3 is TGTGCCAGCAGCATCGGTCGCAATGAGCAGTTCTTC. It is translated as CASSIGRNEQFF.

The gene calls are TRBV27 and TRBJ1-5; TRBD1 matches at 10 bases. Germline V gives CDR1 MNHEY, CDR2 SMNVEV (reference sequence). The CDR3 sequence is 15 residues long. The V gene end was trimmed by 4 bases and the J gene end by 1 base; junction bases not matched to a gene: 1. CDR3 bases: TGTGCCAGCAGTTGGGGACAGGGGAGCAATCAGCCCCAGCATTTT. Translating it yields CASSWGQGSNQPQHF.

The chain links TRBV10-3 to TRBJ2-2; the match to TRBD2 covers 9 bases. V dropped 3 bases and J dropped 6; count of bases not matched to a gene: 5. The germline gives CDR1 ENHRY, CDR2 SYGVKD. The CDR3 runs to 15 residues. This CDR3 is CAISDPGLASGELFF. The CDR3 bases are TGTGCCATCAGTGATCCGGGACTAGCCTCCGGGGAGCTGTTTTTT.

This clone was seen once. The chain has TRBV5-4 and TRBJ2-7, with D possibly being TRBD2 (6 bases). CDR1 is SGHNT, CDR2 YYREEE, per germline (reference sequence). V was cut by 2 bases and J by 7 bases, with 13 bases left in between. The CDR3 consists of 13 residues. Here the CDR3 reads CASSFLGAGEQYF. DNA of the CDR3: TGTGCCAGCAGCTTCCTTGGAGCGGGTGAGCAGTACTTC.